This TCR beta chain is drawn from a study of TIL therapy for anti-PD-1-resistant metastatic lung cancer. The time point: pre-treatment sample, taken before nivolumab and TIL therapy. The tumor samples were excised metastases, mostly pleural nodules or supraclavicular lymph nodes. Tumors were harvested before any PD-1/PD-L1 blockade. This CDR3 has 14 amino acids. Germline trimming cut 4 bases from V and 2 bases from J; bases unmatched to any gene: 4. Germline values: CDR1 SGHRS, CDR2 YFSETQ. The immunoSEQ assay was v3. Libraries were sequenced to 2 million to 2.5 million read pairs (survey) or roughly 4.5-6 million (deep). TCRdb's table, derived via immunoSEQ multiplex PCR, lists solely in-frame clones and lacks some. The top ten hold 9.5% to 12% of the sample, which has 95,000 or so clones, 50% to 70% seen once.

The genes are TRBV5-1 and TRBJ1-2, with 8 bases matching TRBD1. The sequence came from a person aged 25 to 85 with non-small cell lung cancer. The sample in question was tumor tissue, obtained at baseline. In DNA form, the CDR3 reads TGCGCCAGCAGCCCCCGACAGGGGAACTATGGCTACACCTTC. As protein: CASSPRQGNYGYTF.